This entry describes one TCR beta chain. The data were taken from a study of shared T cell receptors in the human thymus. The assay was immunoSEQ multiplex PCR, and TCRdb's table has in-frame clones only and misses some. The sample carries about 660,000 clones, roughly 86% recorded once. Unmatched junction bases numbered 11, after V lost 9 bases and J lost 6 bases. Germline V gene sequence: CDR1 LNHDA, CDR2 SQIVND (reference sequence). CDR3 length: 15 amino acids. The same sample was also studied in work on human thymus T cells. According to that study: Corrective surgery for congenital heart defects was being performed on the healthy Finnish infants who were the donors. Surgeons resected thymus tissue during corrective heart surgery. Thymic and blood repertoires seemed to show skewed V and J gene use. Related research found strongly overlapping thymic repertoires in unrelated individuals.

The sequence derives from a boy less than two years old with a congenital heart defect. The sample consisted of thymocytes. The chain links TRBV19 to TRBJ1-4; TRBD1 agrees at 9 bases. The CDR3 DNA follows: TGTGCCAGCCTCCCCGGGGGACAGGGTTATGAAAAACTGTTTTTT. Translated: CASLPGGQGYEKLFF.